Each of the 19 T cell receptor beta chains below was sequenced from the same sample in a study of identical twins. TCRdb passed the 5' RACE reads through MiXCR, listing each CDR3 protein once. In the table there are 700,000 to 950,000 distinct CDR3 sequences, 9% to 15% of which are singletons. These data also featured in a second study, about yellow fever vaccine responses in identical twins.

Sequencing was carried out using PBMCs. The source of these receptors is a woman in her late teens or twenties in good health.

This clonotype was counted between two and nine times. The chain uses TRBV24-1 and TRBJ1-1; D gene ambiguous. Germline CDR1 KGHDR, CDR2 SFDVKD. This CDR3 is built from 13 residues. Trimming pared 4 bases from V and 4 bases from J, leaving 9 bases between. CDR3 DNA: TGTGCCACCAGTGAGGGGTCGGGCACTGAAGCTTTCTTT. Translating it yields CATSEGSGTEAFF.

This clonotype was counted between two and nine times. The V call is TRBV7-9, the J call TRBJ2-2, with TRBD1 matching over 9 bases. Germline assignment: CDR1 SEHNR and CDR2 FQNEAQ (reference sequence). The V and J ends lost 2 bases and 6 bases, in that order; junction bases with no gene match: 10. The CDR3 is 17 residues long. The chain's CDR3 is CASSLYRGRWSAGELFF. The CDR3 DNA reads TGTGCCAGCAGCTTATACAGGGGGCGGTGGTCCGCCGGGGAGCTGTTTTTT. Based on the CDR3 plus reference TRBV7-9 and TRBJ2-2, the full variable domain is DTGVSQNPRHKITKRGQNVTFRCDPISEHNRLYWYRQTLGQGPEFLTYFQNEAQLEKSRLLSDRFSAERPKGSFSTLEIQRTEQGDSAMYLCASSLYRGRWSAGELFFGEGSRLTVL.

CDR3 sequence (DNA): TGTGCCAGCAACCCCCGACTTATTAGCTCCTACAATGAGCAGTTCTTC. Its translation: CASNPRLISSYNEQFF. The V gene is TRBV7-2, the J gene TRBJ2-1, with D uncertain. The germline V gene has CDR1 SGHTA and CDR2 FQGNSA. The CDR3 is 16 amino acids. Trimming removed 7 bases at V and 0 bases at J, with 16 bases between.

V usage is TRBV7-8 and J usage is TRBJ2-5; no definite D call. V lost 5 bases, J lost 5 bases, and 18 bases lay in between. Germline V CDR1 and CDR2: SGHVS, FQNEAQ. The CDR3 length is 15 residues. The CDR3: CASSPGGTSRETQYF. The CDR3 region has the DNA TGTGCCAGCAGCCCCGGCGGCACCTCGAGGGAGACCCAGTACTTC. The complete variable domain, with remaining parts taken from reference TRBV7-8 and TRBJ2-5, reads GAGVSQSPRYKVAKRGQDVALRCDPISGHVSLFWYQQALGQGPEFLTYFQNEAQLDKSGLPSDRFFAERPEGSVSTLKIQRTQQEDSAVYLCASSPGGTSRETQYFGPGTRLLVL.

This clonotype was observed a few times. The CDR3 protein is CSARNTGVREAFF. Here the CDR3 DNA reads TGCAGTGCTAGAAATACAGGTGTTAGGGAAGCTTTCTTT. The V and J genes are TRBV20-1 and TRBJ1-1, with D tentatively TRBD1 (5 bases). Germline CDR1 reads DFQATT; CDR2 reads SNEGSKA (reference sequence). V was pared by 2 bases and J by 8 bases, with 15 bases between. This CDR3 contains 13 residues.

This clonotype was counted only a few times. The genes are TRBV7-6 and TRBJ2-5, with a tentative D call TRBD1 (6 bases). The CDR3 consists of 14 residues. From germline, CDR1 is SGHVS and CDR2 FNYEAQ. The V gene lost 2 bases and the J gene lost 5 bases, with 12 bases spanning the gap. The CDR3 is CASSLLQGSETQYF. The CDR3 DNA is TGTGCCAGCAGCTTACTCCAGGGGAGCGAGACCCAGTACTTC.

The sample holds a few counts of this clonotype. At one of its ends the junction is not consistent with the germline gene, which may arise from a read error. This chain uses TRBV11-1 with TRBJ2-1, with D perhaps being TRBD1 or TRBD2 (5 bases each). This CDR3 has 13 amino acids. Germline lookup yields CDR1 SGHAT and CDR2 FQDESV (reference sequence). The CDR3 here is CATRNWTGTPPLF. The CDR3 DNA follows: TGTGCCACCCGAAATTGGACCGGGACCCCCCCGCTCTTC.

The table lists this clonotype with a few counts. V and J are TRBV20-1 and TRBJ2-1, with TRBD2 as a possible D gene (6 bases). V lost 6 bases and J 2 bases, leaving 14 bases between the germline ends. Per the germline V gene, CDR1 is DFQATT and CDR2 is SNEGSKA (reference sequence). The CDR3 has 14 residues. The CDR3 protein is CSALDGTAYNEQFF. CDR3 in DNA: TGCAGTGCCCTAGACGGGACTGCCTACAATGAGCAGTTCTTC.

This clonotype was counted ten times or more. The rearrangement uses TRBV4-1 and TRBJ2-7; the match to TRBD1 covers 7 bases. This CDR3 is built from 15 residues. V dropped 1 base and J dropped 3; count of bases not matched to a gene: 6. Germline CDR1 is MGHRA and CDR2 is YSYEKL. In nucleotides, the CDR3 is TGCGCCAGCAGCCAAGTGGGGACAGAACTCTACGAGCAGTACTTC. Amino acid sequence: CASSQVGTELYEQYF.

This chain links TRBV19 with TRBJ2-7; 11 bases align to TRBD2. Losses at the gene ends were 8 bases for V and 4 bases for J; bases not matched to a gene: 7. The CDR3 spans 14 residues. The germline gives CDR1 LNHDA, CDR2 SQIVND (reference sequence). The DNA for the CDR3 is TGTGCCAGTTCTAGCGGGAGGATCCCATACGAGCAGTACTTC. Its translation is CASSSGRIPYEQYF.

This clonotype was counted many times. V is TRBV5-1 and J is TRBJ1-5; D not resolved. The CDR3 contains 14 residues. Germline CDR1 SGHRS, CDR2 YFSETQ. Trimming pared 0 bases from V and 2 bases from J, leaving 6 bases between. The CDR3 DNA reads as TGCGCCAGCAGCTTGGAGGCAGGCAATCAGCCCCAGCATTTT. It translates to CASSLEAGNQPQHF. Full variable domain (remainder filled in from reference TRBV5-1 and TRBJ1-5): KAGVTQTPRYLIKTRGQQVTLSCSPISGHRSVSWYQQTPGQGLQFLFEYFSETQRNKGNFPGRFSGRQFSNSRSEMNVSTLELGDSALYLCASSLEAGNQPQHFGDGTRLSIL.

The table lists this clonotype with many counts. The chain joins TRBV7-8 to TRBJ2-1; 7 positions agree with TRBD2. V dropped 1 base and J dropped 0; count of bases not matched to a gene: 9. Germline CDR1 is SGHVS and CDR2 is FQNEAQ. The CDR3 length is 18 residues. The CDR3 loop reads CASSLDSLAVSSYNEQFF. In nucleotides, the CDR3 is TGTGCCAGCAGCTTAGACTCCCTAGCGGTAAGCTCCTACAATGAGCAGTTCTTC.

In DNA, the CDR3 is TGTGCCAGCAGCCCCTCGACGCCGCACAATGAGCAGTTCTTC. Translation gives CASSPSTPHNEQFF. The rearrangement links TRBV7-9 to TRBJ2-1; no firm D call. Trimming left V 5 bases short and J 5 bases short, with 13 bases between. The germline V gene has CDR1 SEHNR and CDR2 FQNEAQ (reference sequence). The CDR3 is 14 amino acids.

The genes are TRBV5-1 and TRBJ1-2, with D tentatively TRBD1 (6 bases). The CDR3 has 13 amino acids. Trimming removed 7 bases at V and 5 bases at J, with 15 bases between. Germline CDR1 is SGHRS and CDR2 is YFSETQ. CDR3 protein: CASGGQPLYGYTF. CDR3 DNA sequence: TGCGCCAGCGGGGGACAACCCCTTTATGGCTACACCTTC.

This clonotype has a handful of counts. The chain is built from TRBV20-1 and TRBJ2-7; 11 bases line up with TRBD2. The J segment lost 4 bases and the V segment lost 6 bases, leaving 5 bases of the junction unmatched. Germline CDR1 and CDR2: DFQATT and SNEGSKA (reference sequence). This CDR3 region has 13 residues. The CDR3 is CSAKGLADYEQYF. The CDR3 DNA follows: TGCAGTGCCAAGGGACTAGCGGATTACGAGCAGTACTTC.

This sequence joins TRBV29-1 and TRBJ1-5, with D perhaps TRBD1 (6 bases). The CDR3 consists of 14 residues. Germline V gene lookup returns CDR1 SQVTM and CDR2 ANQGSEA. Deletions cut 6 bases from V and 3 bases from J, with 15 bases between. DNA of the CDR3: TGCAGCGTAGTCACAGGGATGGCCAATCAGCCCCAGCATTTT. The encoded protein is CSVVTGMANQPQHF.

V usage is TRBV7-9 and J usage is TRBJ2-2; tentative D call: TRBD2 (6 bases). This CDR3 contains 14 residues. The ends were cut back, 5 bases at V and 6 bases at J, with 13 bases in the middle. CDR1 is SEHNR and CDR2 is FQNEAQ in the germline V gene (reference sequence). CDR3 coding DNA: TGTGCCAGCAGCCGGGACTCGTCCCCCGGGGAGCTGTTTTTT. As protein: CASSRDSSPGELFF.

This clonotype is a singleton in its sample. V gene TRBV4-1 combines with J gene TRBJ2-7; no clear D gene. The CDR3 totals 14 residues. In germline, CDR1 is MGHRA, CDR2 YSYEKL. V was pared by 1 base and J by 10 bases, with 17 bases between. Written as DNA, the CDR3 is TGCGCCAGCAGCCAAGTCGTAGGCGGACCCCATCAGTACGTC. It translates to CASSQVVGGPHQYV.

This sequence joins TRBV20-1 and TRBJ1-1, with 12 bases aligning to TRBD1. The CDR3 covers 16 residues. The junction had 5 bases not matched to a gene; V was cut back by 3 bases and J by 0 bases. Per the germline V gene, CDR1 is DFQATT and CDR2 is SNEGSKA (reference sequence). The CDR3 DNA follows: TGCAGTGCTAGGGGGACAGGGGGCTCCATGAACACTGAAGCTTTCTTT. Protein: CSARGTGGSMNTEAFF.